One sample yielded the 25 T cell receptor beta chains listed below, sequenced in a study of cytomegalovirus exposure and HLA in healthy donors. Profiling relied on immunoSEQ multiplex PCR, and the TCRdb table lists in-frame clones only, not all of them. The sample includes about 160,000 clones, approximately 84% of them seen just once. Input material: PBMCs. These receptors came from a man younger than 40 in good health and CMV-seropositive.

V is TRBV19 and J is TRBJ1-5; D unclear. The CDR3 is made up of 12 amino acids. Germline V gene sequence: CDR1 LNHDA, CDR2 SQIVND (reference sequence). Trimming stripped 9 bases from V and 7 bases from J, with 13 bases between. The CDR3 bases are TGTGCCAGCAGCCAACGGGAACAGCCCCAGCATTTT. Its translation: CASSQREQPQHF.

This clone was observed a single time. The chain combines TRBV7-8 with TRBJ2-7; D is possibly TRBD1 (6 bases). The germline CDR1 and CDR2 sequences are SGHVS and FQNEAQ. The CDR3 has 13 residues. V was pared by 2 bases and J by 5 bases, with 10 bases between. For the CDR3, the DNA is TGTGCCAGCAGCTTAACAGGGACCCACGAGCAGTACTTC. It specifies CASSLTGTHEQYF. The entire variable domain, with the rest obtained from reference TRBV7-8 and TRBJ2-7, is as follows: GAGVSQSPRYKVAKRGQDVALRCDPISGHVSLFWYQQALGQGPEFLTYFQNEAQLDKSGLPSDRFFAERPEGSVSTLKIQRTQQEDSAVYLCASSLTGTHEQYFGPGTRLTVT.

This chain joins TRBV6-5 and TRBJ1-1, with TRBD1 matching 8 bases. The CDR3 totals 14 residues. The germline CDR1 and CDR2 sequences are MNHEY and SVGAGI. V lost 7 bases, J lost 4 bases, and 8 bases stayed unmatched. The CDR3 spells CASNLNRGTTEAFF. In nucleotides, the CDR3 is TGTGCCAGCAACCTAAACAGGGGGACCACTGAAGCTTTCTTT.

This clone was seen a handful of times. The chain's CDR3 is CASSPFSRSNYGYTF. In DNA, the CDR3 is TGTGCCAGCAGTCCTTTTTCGAGATCTAACTATGGCTACACCTTC. This chain links TRBV25-1 with TRBJ1-2; no clear D. The CDR3 is made up of 15 amino acids. Germline V gene lookup returns CDR1 MGHDK and CDR2 SYGVNS. V lost 5 bases, J lost 0 bases, and 13 bases lay in between.

The CDR3 sequence: CATAGGLSTDTQYF. The CDR3 bases are TGTGCCACCGCGGGGGGGCTTAGCACAGATACGCAGTATTTT. The chain employs TRBV2 and TRBJ2-3; the match to TRBD2 covers 9 bases. The germline gives CDR1 SNHLY, CDR2 FYNNEI. After removal of 10 bases from V and 0 bases from J, the junction contained 5 bases not matched to a gene. This CDR3 comprises 14 residues. Variable domain in full (rest from reference TRBV2 and TRBJ2-3): EPEVTQTPSHQVTQMGQEVILRCVPISNHLYFYWYRQILGQKVEFLVSFYNNEISEKSEIFDDQFSVERPDGSNFTLKIRSTKLEDSAMYFCATAGGLSTDTQYFGPGTRLTVL.

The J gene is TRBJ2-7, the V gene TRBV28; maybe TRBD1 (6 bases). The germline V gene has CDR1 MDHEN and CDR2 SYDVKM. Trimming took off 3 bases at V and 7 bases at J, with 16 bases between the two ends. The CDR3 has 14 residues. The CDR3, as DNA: TGTGCCAGCAGTTTTGGCCAGGGGATGGAGGAGCAGTACTTC. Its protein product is CASSFGQGMEEQYF.

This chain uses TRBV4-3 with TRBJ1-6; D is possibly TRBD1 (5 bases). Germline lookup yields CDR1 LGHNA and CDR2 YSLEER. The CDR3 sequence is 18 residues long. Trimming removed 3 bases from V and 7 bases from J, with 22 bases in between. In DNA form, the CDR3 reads TGCGCCAGCAGCCATGGGGAGGGACTCCGGGCCCCAAATTCACCCCTCCACTTT. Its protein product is CASSHGEGLRAPNSPLHF.

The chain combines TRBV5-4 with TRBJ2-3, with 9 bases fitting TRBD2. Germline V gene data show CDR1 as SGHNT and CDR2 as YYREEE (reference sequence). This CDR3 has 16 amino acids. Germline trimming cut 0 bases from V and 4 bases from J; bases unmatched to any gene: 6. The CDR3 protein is CASSLAPAGGSDTQYF. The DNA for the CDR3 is TGTGCCAGCAGCTTGGCCCCAGCGGGAGGATCAGATACGCAGTATTTT. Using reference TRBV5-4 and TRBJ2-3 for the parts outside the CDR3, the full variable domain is ETGVTQSPTHLIKTRGQQVTLRCSSQSGHNTVSWYQQALGQGPQFIFQYYREEENGRGNFPPRFSGLQFPNYSSELNVNALELDDSALYLCASSLAPAGGSDTQYFGPGTRLTVL.

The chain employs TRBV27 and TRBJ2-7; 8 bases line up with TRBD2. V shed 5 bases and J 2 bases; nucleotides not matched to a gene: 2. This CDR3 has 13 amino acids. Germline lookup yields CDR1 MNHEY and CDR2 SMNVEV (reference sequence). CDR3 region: CASSHGGAYEQYF. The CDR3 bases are TGTGCCAGCAGTCACGGGGGGGCCTACGAGCAGTACTTC.

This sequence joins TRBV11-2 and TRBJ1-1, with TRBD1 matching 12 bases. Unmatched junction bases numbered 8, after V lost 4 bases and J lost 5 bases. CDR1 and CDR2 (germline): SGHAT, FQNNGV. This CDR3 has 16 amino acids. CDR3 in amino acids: CASSSGTGGQATEAFF. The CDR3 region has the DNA TGTGCCAGCAGCTCTGGGACAGGGGGCCAGGCGACTGAAGCTTTCTTT. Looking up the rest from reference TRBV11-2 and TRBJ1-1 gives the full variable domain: EAGVAQSPRYKIIEKRQSVAFWCNPISGHATLYWYQQILGQGPKLLIQFQNNGVVDDSQLPKDRFSAERLKGVDSTLKIQPAKLEDSAVYLCASSSGTGGQATEAFFGQGTRLTVV.

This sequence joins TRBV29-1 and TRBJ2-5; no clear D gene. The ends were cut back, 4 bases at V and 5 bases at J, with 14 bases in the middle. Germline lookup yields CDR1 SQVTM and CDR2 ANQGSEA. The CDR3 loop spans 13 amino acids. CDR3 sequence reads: CSVAGPGSETQYF. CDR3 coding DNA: TGCAGCGTTGCAGGCCCCGGATCTGAGACCCAGTACTTC.

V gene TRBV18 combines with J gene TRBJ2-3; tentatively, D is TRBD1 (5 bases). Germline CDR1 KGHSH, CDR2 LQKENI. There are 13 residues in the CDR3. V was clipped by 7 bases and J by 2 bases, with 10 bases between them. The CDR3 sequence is CASFSGATDTQYF. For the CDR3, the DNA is TGTGCCAGCTTTAGTGGGGCCACAGATACGCAGTATTTT. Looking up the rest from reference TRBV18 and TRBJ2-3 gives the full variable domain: NAGVMQNPRHLVRRRGQEARLRCSPMKGHSHVYWYRQLPEEGLKFMVYLQKENIIDESGMPKERFSAEFPKEGPSILRIQQVVRGDSAAYFCASFSGATDTQYFGPGTRLTVL.

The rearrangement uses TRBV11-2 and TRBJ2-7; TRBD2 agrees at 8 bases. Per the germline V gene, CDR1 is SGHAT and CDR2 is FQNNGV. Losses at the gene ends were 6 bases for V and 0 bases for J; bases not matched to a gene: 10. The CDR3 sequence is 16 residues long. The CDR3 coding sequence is TGTGCCAGCAGAAAAAGCGGGAGACGAACCTCCTACGAGCAGTACTTC. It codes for CASRKSGRRTSYEQYF.

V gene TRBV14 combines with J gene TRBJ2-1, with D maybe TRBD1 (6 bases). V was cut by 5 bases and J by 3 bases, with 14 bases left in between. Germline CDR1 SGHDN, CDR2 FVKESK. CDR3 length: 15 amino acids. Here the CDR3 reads CASSVQGGFYNEQFF. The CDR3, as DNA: TGTGCCAGCAGCGTACAGGGTGGCTTCTACAATGAGCAGTTCTTC.

The CDR3 region is CASSTLQGGGTDTQYF. CDR3 DNA sequence: TGTGCCAGCAGCACTCTCCAGGGCGGTGGCACAGATACGCAGTATTTT. The rearrangement links TRBV4-2 to TRBJ2-3, with a tentative D call TRBD1 (5 bases). The CDR3 is 16 residues long. CDR1 is LGHNA, CDR2 YNFKEQ, per germline. Trimming removed 5 bases from V and 1 base from J, with 16 bases in between.

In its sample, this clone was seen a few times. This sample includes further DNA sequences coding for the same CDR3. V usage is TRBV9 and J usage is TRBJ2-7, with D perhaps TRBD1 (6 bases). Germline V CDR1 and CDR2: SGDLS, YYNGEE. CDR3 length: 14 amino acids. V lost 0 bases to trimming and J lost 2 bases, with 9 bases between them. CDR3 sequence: CASSVGQVPYEQYF. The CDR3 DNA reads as TGTGCCAGCAGCGTAGGACAGGTTCCCTACGAGCAGTACTTC.

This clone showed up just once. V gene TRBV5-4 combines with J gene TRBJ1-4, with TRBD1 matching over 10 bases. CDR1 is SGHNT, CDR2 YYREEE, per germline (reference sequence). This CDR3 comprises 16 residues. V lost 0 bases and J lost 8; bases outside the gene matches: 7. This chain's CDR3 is CASSLAGRTGGEKLFF. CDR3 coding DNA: TGTGCCAGCAGCTTGGCCGGAAGGACAGGGGGAGAAAAACTGTTTTTT.

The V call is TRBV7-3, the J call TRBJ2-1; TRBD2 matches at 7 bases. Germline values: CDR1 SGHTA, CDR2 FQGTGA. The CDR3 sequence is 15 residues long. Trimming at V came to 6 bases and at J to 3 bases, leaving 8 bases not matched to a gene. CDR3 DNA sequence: TGTGCCAGCAGGCTAGCGGCCGACCACTACAATGAGCAGTTCTTC. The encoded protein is CASRLAADHYNEQFF.

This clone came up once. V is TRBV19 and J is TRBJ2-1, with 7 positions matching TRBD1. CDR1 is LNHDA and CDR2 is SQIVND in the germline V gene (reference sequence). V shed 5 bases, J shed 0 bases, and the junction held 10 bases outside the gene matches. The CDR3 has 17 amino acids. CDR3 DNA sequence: TGTGCCAGTAGTGGCTATGACAGGGCGAACTCCTACAATGAGCAGTTCTTC. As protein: CASSGYDRANSYNEQFF.

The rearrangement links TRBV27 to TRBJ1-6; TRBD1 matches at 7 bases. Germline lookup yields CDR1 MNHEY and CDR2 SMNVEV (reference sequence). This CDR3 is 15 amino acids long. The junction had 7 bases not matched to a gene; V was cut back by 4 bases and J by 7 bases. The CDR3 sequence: CASSSDRAGNSPLHF. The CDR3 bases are TGTGCCAGCAGTTCAGACAGGGCGGGGAATTCACCCCTCCACTTT.

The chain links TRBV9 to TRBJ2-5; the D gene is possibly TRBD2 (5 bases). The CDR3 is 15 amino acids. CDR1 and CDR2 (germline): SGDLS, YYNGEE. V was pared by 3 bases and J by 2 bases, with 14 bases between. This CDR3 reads CASSAHSVRQETQYF. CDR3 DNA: TGTGCCAGCAGCGCCCATAGCGTCCGGCAAGAGACCCAGTACTTC.

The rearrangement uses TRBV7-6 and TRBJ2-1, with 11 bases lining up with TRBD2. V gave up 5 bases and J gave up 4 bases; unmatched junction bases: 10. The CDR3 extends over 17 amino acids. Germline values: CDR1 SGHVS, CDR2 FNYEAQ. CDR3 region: CASSQGGLAAIYNEQFF. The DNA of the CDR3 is TGTGCCAGCAGCCAGGGGGGACTAGCGGCTATATACAATGAGCAGTTCTTC.

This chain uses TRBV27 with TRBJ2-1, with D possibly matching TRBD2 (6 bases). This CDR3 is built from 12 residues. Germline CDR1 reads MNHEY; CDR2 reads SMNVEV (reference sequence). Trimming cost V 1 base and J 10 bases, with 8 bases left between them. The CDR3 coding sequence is TGTGCCAGCAGTTTATTTGGGGGGGAGCAGTTCTTC. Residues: CASSLFGGEQFF.

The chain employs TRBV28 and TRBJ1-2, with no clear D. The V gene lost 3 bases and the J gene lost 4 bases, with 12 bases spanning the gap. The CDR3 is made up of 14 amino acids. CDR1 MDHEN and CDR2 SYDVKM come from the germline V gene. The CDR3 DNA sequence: TGTGCCAGCAGTTTGACCGGGTTCCTCTATGGCTACACCTTC. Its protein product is CASSLTGFLYGYTF.

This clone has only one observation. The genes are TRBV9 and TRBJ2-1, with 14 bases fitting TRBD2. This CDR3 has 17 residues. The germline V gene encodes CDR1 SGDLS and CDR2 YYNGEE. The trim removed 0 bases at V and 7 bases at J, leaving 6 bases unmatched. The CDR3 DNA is TGTGCCAGCAGCGTAGTTAGACTAGCGGGAGGGATAAATGAGCAGTTCTTC. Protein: CASSVVRLAGGINEQFF.